This entry describes one T cell receptor (beta chain). Per the original methods: Estimation of nucleated cell counts relied on the amplification of reference gene primers. This table comes from immunoSEQ multiplex PCR, and its TCRdb copy is limited to in-frame clones, with some not included. That table furnishes V, J and clone size, whereas the DNA furnished D and trimming. The table has a few hundred thousand clones, roughly nine tenths seen once. Unmatched junction bases numbered 5, after V lost 2 bases and J lost 7 bases. Germline lookup yields CDR1 SGHDT and CDR2 YYEEEE. CDR3 length equals 14 residues. The record originates from a study of blood T cell repertoires in COVID-19. On the study more broadly: Italy, Spain and the United States were the sources of the convalescent and acute COVID-19 samples. Nucleic acid was either cDNA or gDNA, and it came from T cells, B-cell-depleted T cells, or PBMCs.

The origin of this receptor is a middle-aged woman who had recovered from COVID-19. This chain links TRBV5-6 with TRBJ1-4; 7 bases are shared with TRBD1. The specimen was peripheral blood. CDR3 DNA: TGTGCCAGCAGCTTTAGGGACAGTAGTGAAAAACTGTTTTTT. Translation: CASSFRDSSEKLFF.